A single sample gave rise to the 24 T cell receptor beta chains below, sequenced in a study of T cells in Graves' hyperthyroidism and ophthalmopathy. It was RNA transcripts that yielded the amplified TCR beta CDR3 regions. Initially, a first-round RT-PCR of the TCR CDR3 employed the HTBI primer set. TCRdb called the multiplex PCR reads again in MiXCR, with one record for every CDR3 protein. In the table there are about 100,000 distinct CDR3 sequences, roughly 15% of which are singletons. Source material: blood. All receptors come from a woman aged 45-59 years with Graves' hyperthyroidism.

This clonotype was picked up many times. The gene calls are TRBV20-1 and TRBJ1-1; no clear D. This CDR3 has 10 residues. CDR1 DFQATT and CDR2 SNEGSKA come from the germline V gene (reference sequence). With 3 bases removed from V and 12 bases from J, the gap between germline ends came to 11 bases. Written as DNA, the CDR3 is TGCAGTGCTAGTCCCGTCGGGTCTTTCTTT. The encoded protein is CSASPVGSFF.

This clonotype was observed many times. V usage is TRBV15 and J usage is TRBJ1-2, with TRBD1 matching 7 bases. The germline CDR1 and CDR2 sequences are LNHNV and YYDKDF (reference sequence). CDR3 size: 16 residues. The trim removed 0 bases at V and 1 base at J, leaving 5 bases unmatched. The DNA for the CDR3 is TGTGCCACCAGCAGAGATGTCGGGACAGTTAACTATGGCTACACCTTC. Translated: CATSRDVGTVNYGYTF.

This clonotype was recorded at least ten times. The chain has TRBV6-2 or TRBV6-3 and TRBJ2-1; D perhaps matches TRBD1 (5 bases). CDR3 length: 16 residues. Germline-derived CDR1 and CDR2 are MNHEY and SVGEGT. V gave up 4 bases and J gave up 3 bases, with 16 bases separating them. The DNA for the CDR3 is TGTGCCAGCAGTTCGAGCCTGGGGCTAGGCTACAATGAGCAGTTCTTC. This gives the protein CASSSSLGLGYNEQFF.

This clonotype was picked up a small number of times. The genes are TRBV19 and TRBJ2-7; perhaps TRBD2 as D (5 bases). Between the trimmed V and J ends, which lost 5 bases and 2 bases, there was a span of 13 bases. The CDR3 runs 14 residues. From germline, CDR1 is LNHDA and CDR2 SQIVND (reference sequence). CDR3 protein: CASSSRTGAYEQYF. CDR3 coding DNA: TGTGCCAGTAGTTCCCGGACTGGCGCCTACGAGCAGTACTTC.

This clonotype was seen many times. The J gene is TRBJ2-7, the V gene TRBV11-1, with 12 positions matching TRBD1. V was pared by 5 bases and J by 3 bases, with 5 bases of the junction left unmatched. CDR1 is SGHAT and CDR2 is FQDESV in the germline V gene (reference sequence). The CDR3 has 15 residues. The CDR3 sequence: CASSHGTGGVYEQYF. The CDR3 bases are TGTGCCAGCAGCCATGGGACAGGGGGCGTCTACGAGCAGTACTTC.

On this clonotype: Just one base apart from a much larger clone, this may be a read error. The chain uses TRBV7-9 and TRBJ1-5, with D hard to call. V shed 5 bases and J shed 2 bases, with 10 bases lying between them. The CDR3 runs 14 residues. Germline V gene lookup returns CDR1 SEHNR and CDR2 FQNEAQ (reference sequence). The DNA of the CDR3 is TGTGCCAGCAGCATCTCAGTGGGCAATCAGCCCCAGCATTTT. Its protein is CASSISVGNQPQHF.

The J gene is TRBJ2-1, the V gene TRBV20-1; 14 bases are shared with TRBD2. Germline-derived CDR1 and CDR2 are DFQATT and SNEGSKA (reference sequence). This CDR3 comprises 18 residues. V shed 0 bases and J 7 bases; nucleotides not matched to a gene: 11. CDR3 protein: CSARDGGSGTSGGNEQFF. CDR3 DNA sequence: TGCAGTGCTAGAGACGGCGGGAGCGGGACTAGCGGGGGAAATGAGCAGTTCTTC.

This clonotype was seen at least ten times. The genes are TRBV7-2 and TRBJ2-2; D might be TRBD1 or TRBD2, each matching 7 bases. The CDR3 has 15 amino acids. Trimming pared 5 bases from V and 6 bases from J, leaving 16 bases between. Germline values: CDR1 SGHTA, CDR2 FQGNSA. Written as DNA, the CDR3 is TGTGCCAGCAGCCCAAGCGCAGGGGGGGCCGGGGAGCTGTTTTTT. It specifies CASSPSAGGAGELFF.

V gene TRBV7-2 combines with J gene TRBJ2-1, with 7 nucleotides matching TRBD2. The CDR3 spans 13 residues. Germline trimming cut 7 bases from V and 6 bases from J; bases unmatched to any gene: 6. Germline V gene data show CDR1 as SGHTA and CDR2 as FQGNSA. The CDR3 region has the DNA TGTGCCAGCACCCCCCAGCGGGGCAATGAGCAGTTCTTC. This translates into CASTPQRGNEQFF.

There are many counts of this clonotype. At one of its ends the junction is not consistent with the germline gene, which may arise from a read error. The rearrangement links TRBV4-2 to TRBJ1-1; D is undetermined. The CDR3 runs to 15 residues. Germline V gives CDR1 LGHNA, CDR2 YNFKEQ. CDR3 amino acids: CATSQESGMNTEAFF. CDR3 coding DNA: TGTGCCACCAGCCAAGAGAGTGGGATGAACACTGAAGCTTTCTTT.

This clonotype was recorded many times. The chain has TRBV5-1 and TRBJ2-5; D remains unclear. Trimming stripped 4 bases from V and 3 bases from J, with 4 bases between. CDR3 length: 11 amino acids. Germline assignment: CDR1 SGHRS and CDR2 YFSETQ. The CDR3, as DNA: TGCGCCAGCAGCGTCAAAGAGACCCAGTACTTC. This codes for CASSVKETQYF.

This clonotype showed up many times. The CDR3 is CSATHRQGNEQFF. The CDR3 bases are TGCAGTGCCACCCATCGGCAGGGGAATGAGCAGTTCTTC. V and J are TRBV20-1 and TRBJ2-1, with a possible D match to TRBD1 (6 bases). Trimming removed 6 bases from V and 7 bases from J, with 16 bases in between. The germline V gene has CDR1 DFQATT and CDR2 SNEGSKA (reference sequence). The CDR3 runs 13 residues.

This clonotype was seen repeatedly, ten times or more. The rearrangement links TRBV20-1 to TRBJ2-3; 8 bases align to TRBD1. The J segment lost 1 base and the V segment lost 3 bases, leaving 3 bases of the junction unmatched. This CDR3 is 14 amino acids long. Germline assignment: CDR1 DFQATT and CDR2 SNEGSKA (reference sequence). CDR3 coding DNA: TGCAGTGCTAGGGAGACAGGGGGCACAGATACGCAGTATTTT. It specifies CSARETGGTDTQYF.

This clonotype was found many times. The rearrangement uses TRBV7-3 and TRBJ2-3; TRBD1 aligns across 8 bases. The germline V gene has CDR1 SGHTA and CDR2 FQGTGA. Losses at the gene ends were 5 bases for V and 3 bases for J; bases not matched to a gene: 10. This CDR3 has 16 residues. CDR3 bases: TGTGCCAGCAGCCCCCCGGGGCAGGGGGCTACAGATACGCAGTATTTT. This encodes CASSPPGQGATDTQYF.

The sample holds many counts of this clonotype. The gene calls are TRBV20-1 and TRBJ1-2; D is perhaps TRBD1 (6 bases). V lost 3 bases and J 5 bases, leaving 19 bases between the germline ends. The CDR3 is 15 residues long. Germline loops: CDR1 DFQATT, CDR2 SNEGSKA (reference sequence). The CDR3: CSASPSRGGVYGYTF. CDR3 nucleotide sequence: TGCAGTGCTAGCCCATCTAGAGGGGGGGTATATGGCTACACCTTC.

This clonotype was seen at least ten times. CDR3 in DNA: TGTGCCAGCAGCCGCCCGGGACAGGGGAATGAAAAACTGTTTTTT. It codes for CASSRPGQGNEKLFF. V is TRBV11-2 and J is TRBJ1-4, with 10 bases aligning to TRBD1. Germline V CDR1 and CDR2: SGHAT, FQNNGV. The CDR3 is made up of 15 amino acids. V trimming: 5 bases; J trimming: 5 bases; junction bases outside the gene matches: 5.

This clonotype was found many times. This chain links TRBV5-1 with TRBJ1-3; no definite D call. Trimming shortened V by 4 bases and J by 4 bases, and 12 bases separated the two germline ends. There are 14 residues in the CDR3. Germline CDR1 SGHRS, CDR2 YFSETQ. The CDR3 DNA reads TGCGCCAGCAGCCCGTTTGAGGGAGGAAACACCATATATTTT. The encoded protein is CASSPFEGGNTIYF.

The rearrangement uses TRBV20-1 and TRBJ1-1; D unclear. V was clipped by 3 bases and J by 1 base, with 6 bases between them. The CDR3 has 12 residues. Germline CDR1 reads DFQATT; CDR2 reads SNEGSKA (reference sequence). The CDR3 nucleotides are TGCAGTGCTAGGACACCGAACACTGAAGCTTTCTTT. Amino acid sequence: CSARTPNTEAFF.

This clonotype was recorded many times. The chain has TRBV9 and TRBJ2-1, with TRBD2 as a possible D gene (5 bases). From germline, CDR1 is SGDLS and CDR2 YYNGEE. With 0 bases removed from V and 10 bases from J, the gap between germline ends came to 11 bases. The CDR3 totals 13 residues. DNA of the CDR3: TGTGCCAGCAGCGTAGAGTCGGAGCGGGAGCAGTTCTTC. Its translation is CASSVESEREQFF.

The sample holds a few counts of this clonotype. The chain recombines TRBV29-1 with TRBJ2-1, with D unclear. Per germline, CDR1 SQVTM and CDR2 ANQGSEA. V lost 7 bases and J lost 5, with 6 bases in between. There are 10 residues in the CDR3. This CDR3 reads CSAWNNEQFF. The CDR3, as DNA: TGCAGCGCGTGGAACAATGAGCAGTTCTTC.

The chain couples TRBV11-1 to TRBJ2-7, with 13 positions matching TRBD2. The CDR3 has 17 residues. V trimming: 0 bases; J trimming: 2 bases; junction bases outside the gene matches: 4. The germline V gene has CDR1 SGHAT and CDR2 FQDESV (reference sequence). CDR3 DNA: TGTGCCAGCAGCTTAGCTCTGGGGACTAGCGGGACCTACGAGCAGTACTTC. This encodes CASSLALGTSGTYEQYF.

This clonotype was found many times. The rearrangement joins TRBV2 to TRBJ2-5; 7 bases match TRBD2. CDR1 is SNHLY and CDR2 is FYNNEI in the germline V gene. V lost 2 bases, J lost 6 bases, and 6 bases stayed unmatched. The CDR3 covers 14 residues. CDR3 nucleotides: TGTGCCAGCAGTGAAAGGGGAGGGAAGAAGACCCAGTACTTC. This sequence encodes CASSERGGKKTQYF.

This clonotype has a count of ten or more. This chain connects TRBV28 to TRBJ2-3; no clear D gene. Trimming pared 4 bases from V and 2 bases from J, leaving 7 bases between. The germline V gene encodes CDR1 MDHEN and CDR2 SYDVKM. This CDR3 spans 13 amino acids. The CDR3 protein is CASSSPFTDTQYF. The CDR3 nucleotides read TGTGCCAGCAGTTCTCCGTTCACAGATACGCAGTATTTT.

This clonotype has a count of ten or more. Written as DNA, the CDR3 is TGTGCCAGCAGTCGGATCACGAGCTCCTATAATTCACCCCTCCACTTT. Amino acid sequence: CASSRITSSYNSPLHF. The chain has TRBV28 and TRBJ1-6; no firm D call. The CDR3 sequence is 16 residues long. In germline, CDR1 is MDHEN, CDR2 SYDVKM. Trimming stripped 5 bases from V and 0 bases from J, with 11 bases between.